These 20 T cell receptor beta chains were all obtained from the same sample, sequenced in a study of CD8+CD57+ T cells in acquired aplastic anemia (dated by TCRdb to 2017 to 2018). This sample was sequenced with an Illumina HiSeq 2000. TCR beta VDJ combination and CDR3 sequence profiling used genomic DNA as the template. Through fastp at Q25 and MiXCR, TCRdb rebuilt clones from the public reads, retaining in-frame beta chains. Rows are unified per CDR3 protein, each entry keeping the most common DNA and genes. The sample table contains around 400,000 distinct CDR3 sequences; only one count was recorded for under 80% of them. Approximately 4% of the sample is taken by the ten largest. Material: sorted CD4+, CD8+, or CD8+CD57+ T cells (not recorded which) from PBMCs. The receptors were sampled from a human donor in good health, serving as a control.

To note about this clonotype: At one end, the junction sequence differs from germline, possibly due to a read error. The chain is built from TRBV4-2 and TRBJ1-1, with TRBD1 as a possible D gene (6 bases). The V gene's germline CDR1 is LGHNA and CDR2 YNFKEQ. The CDR3 spans 14 residues. CDR3 DNA: TGTGCCAGCCGCCAATCGACAGGGAACACTGAAGCTTTCTTT. This encodes CASRQSTGNTEAFF.

This clonotype was recorded at least ten times. In DNA form, the CDR3 reads TGTGCCACCAGCTATGTCAGGGGGCGGAGGTTGCGAGGTAATGAGCAGTTCTTC. Translated: CATSYVRGRRLRGNEQFF. This chain links TRBV15 with TRBJ2-1; 8 positions match TRBD1. The CDR3 contains 18 residues. V was clipped by 5 bases and J by 7 bases; unmatched bases: 19. Germline V gene data show CDR1 as LNHNV and CDR2 as YYDKDF (reference sequence).

Regarding this clonotype: The conserved phenylalanine or tryptophan is not found at the CDR3 terminus, so this likely reflects a read error. The limits of the CDR3 on the DNA are not certain, so only TCRdb's listed CDR3 is given. The chain's CDR3 is CASSPTPDTENGY. The chain uses TRBV7-6 and TRBJ1-1; the table's D call TRBD1 went unverified against the DNA. Germline CDR1 is SGHVS and CDR2 is FNYEAQ. The CDR3 extends over 13 residues, inclusive of both ends.

Points on this clonotype: The missing conserved phenylalanine or tryptophan at the end of this CDR3 makes a read error likely. The DNA is left out, because the CDR3 cannot be placed on it with certainty; the CDR3 is given as TCRdb lists it. This sequence joins TRBV7-7 and TRBJ1-1; the D call in the table, TRBD1, was not verified against the DNA. Germline V gene sequence: CDR1 SSHAT, CDR2 FNYEAQ (reference sequence). The CDR3 length equals 13 residues, ends included. CDR3 residues: CASSLLSGRQPQH.

This chain connects TRBV7-2 to TRBJ1-1; D uncertain. V was pared by 3 bases and J by 3 bases, with 11 bases between. The CDR3 consists of 14 residues. In germline, CDR1 is SGHTA, CDR2 FQGNSA. In DNA, the CDR3 is TGTGCCAGCAGCTTGGTTACCGAGGACACTGAAGCTTTCTTT. Translation: CASSLVTEDTEAFF. Together with reference TRBV7-2 and TRBJ1-1, the CDR3 gives the full variable domain: GAGVSQSPSNKVTEKGKDVELRCDPISGHTALYWYRQSLGQGLEFLIYFQGNSAPDKSGLPSDRFSAERTGGSVSTLTIQRTQQEDSAVYLCASSLVTEDTEAFFGQGTRLTVV.

This clonotype was seen many times. The CDR3 spells CSARLDTSADTQYF. The CDR3 DNA is TGCAGTGCTAGACTCGACACTAGTGCAGATACGCAGTATTTT. The chain employs TRBV20-1 and TRBJ2-3; D may be TRBD2 (5 bases). This CDR3 region has 14 residues. The germline gives CDR1 DFQATT, CDR2 SNEGSKA (reference sequence). Between the trimmed V and J ends, which lost 2 bases and 4 bases, there was a span of 13 bases.

The CDR3 sequence: CSARNIPYGNTIYF. For the CDR3, the DNA is TGCAGTGCCAGAAACATACCCTATGGAAACACCATATATTTT. The V call is TRBV20-1, the J call TRBJ1-3, with D hard to call. The length of the CDR3 is 14 residues. The germline V and J ends were trimmed by 6 bases and 3 bases, with 15 bases remaining between them. Germline CDR1 reads DFQATT; CDR2 reads SNEGSKA (reference sequence).

Comment on this clonotype: Being one base from a much bigger clone, this may be a read error. This rearrangement joins TRBV20-1 to TRBJ2-4, with D possibly matching TRBD1 (7 bases). CDR1 and CDR2 from the germline V gene are DFQATT and SNEGSKA (reference sequence). The length of the CDR3 is 14 residues. The CDR3 sequence is CSGRGLSSQNIQCF. For the CDR3, the DNA is TGCAGTGGGAGGGGGCTCTCTTCCCAAAACATTCAGTGCTTC.

This clonotype was seen many times. The chain uses TRBV5-6 and TRBJ1-6; D remains ambiguous. Per germline, CDR1 SGHDT and CDR2 YYEEEE. V lost 0 bases, J lost 1 base, and 8 bases lay in between. The length of the CDR3 is 16 residues. In DNA form, the CDR3 reads TGTGCCAGCAGCTTGGGAAGGGCGTCCTATAATTCACCCCTCCACTTT. It translates to CASSLGRASYNSPLHF.

V and J are TRBV4-2 and TRBJ2-1; no reliable D call. Trimming cost V 1 base and J 8 bases, with 12 bases left between them. Germline V gene data show CDR1 as LGHNA and CDR2 as YNFKEQ. This CDR3 has 14 residues. The DNA of the CDR3 is TGTGCCAGCAGCCAAGCAAATCGAGAGGATGAGCAGTTCTTC. Residues: CASSQANREDEQFF.

The rearrangement joins TRBV30 to TRBJ1-2; 9 nucleotides match TRBD1. The trim removed 1 base at V and 8 bases at J, leaving 5 bases unmatched. Germline V gene lookup returns CDR1 GTSNPN and CDR2 SVGIG (reference sequence). This CDR3 region has 13 residues. DNA for the CDR3: TGTGCCTGGAGTGGGACAGGGGCAGAAGGCTACACCTTC. This sequence encodes CAWSGTGAEGYTF.

Worth noting for this clonotype: Compared with germline, one end of the junction differs, possibly owing to a read error. The chain carries TRBV7-3 and TRBJ2-7, with D possibly TRBD2 on 5 matching bases. From germline, CDR1 is SGHTA and CDR2 FQGTGA. The CDR3 has 14 amino acids. CDR3 loop: CASSLHGGWSTGEF. The CDR3 region has the DNA TGTGCCAGCAGCTTGCACGGTGGTTGGAGCACCGGGGAGTTC.

This chain uses TRBV5-8 with TRBJ2-2, with a possible D match to TRBD1 (5 bases). The CDR3 length is 15 residues. Trimming shortened V by 8 bases and J by 7 bases, and 21 bases separated the two germline ends. The germline V gene has CDR1 SGHTS and CDR2 YDEGEE. The CDR3 reads CARSARQRRNGELFF. CDR3 nucleotide sequence: TGTGCCAGGAGCGCCCGACAGCGTCGAAACGGGGAGCTGTTTTTT.

CDR3 amino acids: CASSEARGQARQPYF. DNA of the CDR3: TGTGCCAGCAGCGAAGCACGGGGACAGGCCAGACAGCCCTATTTT. This chain connects TRBV7-2 to TRBJ2-3; 8 bases are shared with TRBD1. V lost 5 bases to trimming and J lost 15 bases; unmatched junction nucleotides: 19. This CDR3 region has 15 residues. Germline V gene data show CDR1 as SGHTA and CDR2 as FQGNSA.

This clonotype was seen many times. V and J are TRBV20-1 and TRBJ1-6; TRBD1 matches 8 bases. CDR3 length: 15 residues. In germline, CDR1 is DFQATT, CDR2 SNEGSKA (reference sequence). The J segment lost 6 bases and the V segment lost 6 bases, leaving 10 bases of the junction unmatched. The CDR3 here is CSAEGQGSPNSPLHF. CDR3 DNA sequence: TGCAGTGCCGAAGGACAGGGCTCCCCTAATTCACCCCTCCACTTT.

This clonotype was recorded once. The gene calls are TRBV5-6 and TRBJ2-7; D gene uncertain. Germline V gene sequence: CDR1 SGHDT, CDR2 YYEEEE. This CDR3 has 14 residues. Trimming removed 0 bases at V and 2 bases at J, with 9 bases between. CDR3 amino acids: CASSLDALPYEQYF. The DNA of the CDR3 is TGTGCCAGCAGCTTGGATGCGTTACCCTACGAGCAGTACTTC.

On this clonotype: A junction end diverges from the germline sequence, so it may reflect a read error. The V and J genes are TRBV7-3 and TRBJ1-4; D call uncertain. CDR1 and CDR2 (germline): SGHTA, FQGTGA. CDR3 length: 13 amino acids. The CDR3 DNA sequence: TGTGCCAGCAGTTTGACCGGGGTTGAAATACTGTTTTTT. Translating it yields CASSLTGVEILFF. The full variable domain, completed using reference TRBV7-3 and TRBJ1-4, is GAGVSQTPSNKVTEKGKYVELRCDPISGHTALYWYRQSLGQGPEFLIYFQGTGAADDSGLPNDRFFAVRPEGSVSTLKIQRTERGDSAVYLCASSLTGVEILFFGSGTQLSVL.

In its sample, this clonotype was seen many times. Here the CDR3 reads CASSLRTGEIGQHF. In nucleotides, the CDR3 is TGTGCCAGTAGTCTACGGACAGGGGAGATTGGCCAGCATTTT. The chain carries TRBV19 and TRBJ1-5, with TRBD1 matching 9 bases. CDR1 and CDR2 (germline): LNHDA, SQIVND (reference sequence). The ends lost 5 bases at V and 12 bases at J; junction bases unmatched: 11. The CDR3 length is 14 residues.

This rearrangement joins TRBV12-3 or TRBV12-4 to TRBJ1-2; TRBD1 aligns across 8 bases. The CDR3 length is 15 residues. J gave up 3 bases and V 3 bases, and 6 bases lay outside the gene matches. CDR3 protein: CASSLNRGMDYGYTF. The CDR3 nucleotides are TGTGCCAGCAGTTTGAACAGGGGGATGGACTATGGCTACACCTTC.

Details on this clonotype: The junction shows a germline mismatch at one end, possibly a read error. This sequence joins TRBV9 and TRBJ1-6; D is unclear. There are 14 residues in the CDR3. Germline lookup yields CDR1 SGDLS and CDR2 YYNGEE. The CDR3 DNA sequence: TGTGCCAGCAGTTACTCCCCCATCGGCCCTCCCCACTACTTT. Amino acid sequence: CASSYSPIGPPHYF.